The rows below give T cell receptor beta chains drawn from one sample of a study of blood T cell repertoires in COVID-19. The protocol was immunoSEQ multiplex PCR, while the TCRdb copy is restricted to in-frame clones and leaves out a portion. The sample carries approximately 220,000 clones, 89% recorded once. Sequenced material: PBMCs or T cells enriched from blood (not recorded which). The receptors were gathered from a woman aged 25 to 45 with acute COVID-19. The CDR3 runs from the conserved cysteine through the conserved F or W. The D gene is left open where the match is weak. For some rows the clone size is stated as once, few or many, or as a class when expanded; others skip it.

>TRBV10-3|TRBD1|.|TRBJ2-1
TGTGCCATCAGTGGTCCGGGACAGAGCTACAATGAGCAGTTCTTC
CAISGPGQSYNEQFF
>TRBV28|TRBD1|.|TRBJ1-1
TGTGCCAGCACGGGGACGACAGGGTTTATGGGGAACACTGAAGCTTTCTTT
CASTGTTGFMGNTEAFF
>TRBV2|TRBD2|.|TRBJ2-1
TGTGCCAGCAGTGAATGGGGTGGGACTAGCGGGACCAATGAGCAGTTCTTC
CASSEWGGTSGTNEQFF
>TRBV28|TRBD1|.|TRBJ1-2
TGTGCCAGCAGAACAACAGGGGATCGGGGCTACACCTTC
CASRTTGDRGYTF
>TRBV30|TRBD1|.|TRBJ1-6
TGTGCCTGGACCCGGGACAGGGGATCTTCACCCCTCCACTTT
CAWTRDRGSSPLHF
>TRBV9|TRBD2|.|TRBJ2-7
TGTGCCAGCAGCGCCGGGACTAGCGGCCCCTACGAGCAGTACTTC
CASSAGTSGPYEQYF
>TRBV30|.|.|TRBJ1-1
TGTGCCTGGAGTGGGGGATCAGTTGGGGAAGCAAGGGGAACTGAAGCTTTCTTT
CAWSGGSVGEARGTEAFF
>TRBV7-2|TRBD1|.|TRBJ2-1
TGTGCCAGCAGCTACCGACAGGGCCCCTACAATGAGCAGTTCTTC
CASSYRQGPYNEQFF
>TRBV18|.|once|TRBJ2-5
TGTGCCAGCTCACCACCGACGCGGCAAGAGACCCAGTACTTC
CASSPPTRQETQYF
>TRBV10-1|.|.|TRBJ1-1
TGCGCCAGCAGTGAGTTTGACAGGCCCTTGGAAGAAGCTTTCTTT
CASSEFDRPLEEAFF
>TRBV24-1|TRBD2|.|TRBJ2-2
TGTGCCACCAGTGAAAAGGGGAGGGGCACCGGGGAGCTGTTTTTT
CATSEKGRGTGELFF
>TRBV3-1/TRBV3-2|.|.|TRBJ2-1
TGTGCCAGCAGCCGCCAGGGGGGCTATAGCTCCTACAATGAGCAGTTCTTC
CASSRQGGYSSYNEQFF
>TRBV9|.|once|TRBJ2-1
TGTGCCAGCAGCGAACACCCACAGAGTCAATACCCGAATGAGCAGTTCTTC
CASSEHPQSQYPNEQFF
>TRBV2|.|.|TRBJ1-5
TGTGCCAGCAGGATGAGGTTTCAGCCCCAGCATTTT
CASRMRFQPQHF